This TCR beta chain stems from a study of shared clonotypes between healthy human individuals. Study-level information: Sampling drew on donors who were a couple of women and a few men aged 18 to 49. Whole-study findings and limits: Four donors shared about 4.5% of their naive CD4 clonotypes. It was the non-shared clonotypes that had lower generation probabilities than clonotypes shared by all four donors.

TCRdb's copy holds only in-frame clones and misses some; the assay was immunoSEQ multiplex PCR. In the table there are about 2 million clones, around 95% of which are singletons. As concerns this clone: Its specificity is unknown.

Germline V gene sequence: CDR1 ENHRY, CDR2 SYGVKD. The V and J ends lost 4 bases and 7 bases respectively, with 11 bases between them. The CDR3 has 13 amino acids. This receptor was taken from a man between 18 and 29 years old in good health. Sequenced material: naive CD4+ T cells sorted from blood. Subset specified: CD45RA+ positively selected. The V gene is TRBV10-3, the J gene TRBJ1-5; D is uncertain. The CDR3 spells CAISGKWEQPQHF. CDR3 coding DNA: TGTGCCATCAGTGGGAAGTGGGAACAGCCCCAGCATTTT.